The subject of this entry is one TCR beta chain. Its specificity is unknown. The sample originates from a study of hypomethylating agent response in myelodysplastic syndrome. Study-level background: Hypomethylating treatment was azacitidine in about 75% of the 11, decitabine in 3 of 11. The myelodysplastic syndrome patients comprised about nine men and a couple of women. The most frequent mutation was TET2, in about 45% of the 11 patients.

Study results and caveats: This small study analyzed only around 11 patients.

Germline CDR1 and CDR2: ENHRY and SYGVKD. The CDR3 consists of 17 residues. The V and J ends lost 3 bases and 2 bases respectively, with 17 bases between them. Profiling relied on immunoSEQ multiplex PCR, and the TCRdb table lists in-frame clones only, not all of them. Among fewer than 2,000 clones listed, roughly 90% were seen once. This sequence was found in a human donor with myelodysplastic syndrome. The chain has TRBV10-3 and TRBJ2-1; TRBD2 is a possible D gene (6 bases). Material: bone marrow, obtained before or after starting hypomethylating agent treatment for myelodysplastic syndrome (not recorded which). The CDR3 DNA reads TGTGCCATCAGTGATTGGGGGGACCCTGAAACCTACAATGAGCAGTTCTTC. Translating it yields CAISDWGDPETYNEQFF.